The clone carrying this TCR beta chain was counted at least ten times. Its antigen remains unknown. A quantitative 5'-RACE method, one with molecular barcodes, was used to make TCR beta libraries. TCRdb fed the 5' RACE reads into MiXCR, producing one record per CDR3 protein. The sample includes some 240,000 distinct CDR3 sequences, around 6.6% of them seen just once. This sample stems from a study of CD8 T cells in ankylosing spondylitis. Study-wide points: Existing reports had already noted some motif variants in reactive arthritis synovial fluid and blood. Among TCR beta sequences, a motif of several highly homologous variants appeared characteristic of ankylosing spondylitis blood. The authors reported significant enrichment of disease-linked clones in matched ankylosing spondylitis synovial fluid.

Trimming removed 4 bases from V and 6 bases from J, with 7 bases in between. The germline gives CDR1 SGHDN, CDR2 FVKESK. This CDR3 is 12 amino acids long. The chain combines TRBV14 with TRBJ2-1; D not resolved. The receptor was isolated from a male donor with ankylosing spondylitis. Sequencing was carried out using blood, either unsorted or a sorted T cell fraction (not recorded which). The CDR3 region is CASSPLPNEQFF. CDR3 sequence (DNA): TGTGCCAGCAGCCCCTTGCCCAATGAGCAGTTCTTC.